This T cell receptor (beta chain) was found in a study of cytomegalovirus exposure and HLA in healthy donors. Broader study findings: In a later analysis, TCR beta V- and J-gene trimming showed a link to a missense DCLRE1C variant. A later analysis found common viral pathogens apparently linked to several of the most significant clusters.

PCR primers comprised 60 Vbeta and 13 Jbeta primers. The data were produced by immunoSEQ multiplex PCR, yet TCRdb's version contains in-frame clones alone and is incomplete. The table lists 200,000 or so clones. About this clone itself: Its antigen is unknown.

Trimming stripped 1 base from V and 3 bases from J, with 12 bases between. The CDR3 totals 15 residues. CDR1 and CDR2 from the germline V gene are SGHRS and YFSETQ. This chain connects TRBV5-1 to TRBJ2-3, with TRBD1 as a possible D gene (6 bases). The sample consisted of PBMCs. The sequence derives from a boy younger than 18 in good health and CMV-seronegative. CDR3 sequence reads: CASSLQGSKTDTQYF. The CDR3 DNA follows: TGCGCCAGCAGCTTGCAGGGGTCAAAAACAGATACGCAGTATTTT.